This T cell receptor beta chain was profiled in a study of shared clonotypes between healthy human individuals. Study-wide background: The cohort comprised two women and a few men. Their ages spanned 18 to 49 years.

Measured with immunoSEQ multiplex PCR; TCRdb has only the in-frame clones, and not every one. This sample carries 950,000 to 1,300,000 clones, about 75% of them seen once, and the ten largest clones take about 1.5%. The CDR3 totals 14 residues. Germline V gene sequence: CDR1 SGHRS, CDR2 YFSETQ. V gave up 7 bases and J gave up 5 bases; unmatched junction bases: 7. Splitting of CD4+ cells produced CD45RA+ naive and CD45RA-negative memory subsets. This TCR was sampled from a man between 18 and 29 years old in good health. V gene TRBV5-1 combines with J gene TRBJ2-5; 11 bases align to TRBD2. Sequencing was done on a sample of memory CD4+ T cells sorted from blood. Subset described: CD45RA-negative fraction. In nucleotides, the CDR3 is TGCGCCAGCCGTAGCGGGAGGGCCGAGGAGACCCAGTACTTC. Residues: CASRSGRAEETQYF.